What follows is one T cell receptor (beta chain) and its context. TCR beta was sequenced from UMI-tagged 5' RACE libraries. One entry per CDR3 protein, without DNA, is what TCRdb gives after re-calling the 5' RACE reads. This sample's table has 9,500 to 13,000 distinct CDR3 sequences. This sample was taken from a study of human CD8 memory T cell subsets. From duplicate vials of about 160,000 sorted CD8+ T cells per subset, RNA was isolated. Germline loops: CDR1 MDHEN, CDR2 SYDVKM. The CDR3 length is 16 residues. The V gene is TRBV28, the J gene TRBJ1-1; TCRdb proposes TRBD1, but this gene call is untestable without DNA. Specimen: CD8+ T cells from PBMCs. The sequence was collected from a human donor in good health. The CDR3 protein is CASSLSPQGLNTEAFF.